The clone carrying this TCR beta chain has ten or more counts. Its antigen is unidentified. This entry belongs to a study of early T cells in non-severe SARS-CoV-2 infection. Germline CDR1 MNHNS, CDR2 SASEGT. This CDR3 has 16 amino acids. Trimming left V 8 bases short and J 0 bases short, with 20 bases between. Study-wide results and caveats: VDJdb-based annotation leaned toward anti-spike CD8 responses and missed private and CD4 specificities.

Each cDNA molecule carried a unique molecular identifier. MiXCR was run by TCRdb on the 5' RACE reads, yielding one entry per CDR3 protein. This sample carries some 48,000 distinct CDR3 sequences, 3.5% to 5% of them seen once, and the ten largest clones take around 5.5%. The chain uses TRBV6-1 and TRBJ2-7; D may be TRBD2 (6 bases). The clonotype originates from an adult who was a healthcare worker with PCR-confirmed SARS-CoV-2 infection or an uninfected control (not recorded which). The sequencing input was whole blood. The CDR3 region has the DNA TGTGCCAGCCTCCGGAGGGGCCAAGGAAGCTCCTACGAGCAGTACTTC. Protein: CASLRRGQGSSYEQYF.